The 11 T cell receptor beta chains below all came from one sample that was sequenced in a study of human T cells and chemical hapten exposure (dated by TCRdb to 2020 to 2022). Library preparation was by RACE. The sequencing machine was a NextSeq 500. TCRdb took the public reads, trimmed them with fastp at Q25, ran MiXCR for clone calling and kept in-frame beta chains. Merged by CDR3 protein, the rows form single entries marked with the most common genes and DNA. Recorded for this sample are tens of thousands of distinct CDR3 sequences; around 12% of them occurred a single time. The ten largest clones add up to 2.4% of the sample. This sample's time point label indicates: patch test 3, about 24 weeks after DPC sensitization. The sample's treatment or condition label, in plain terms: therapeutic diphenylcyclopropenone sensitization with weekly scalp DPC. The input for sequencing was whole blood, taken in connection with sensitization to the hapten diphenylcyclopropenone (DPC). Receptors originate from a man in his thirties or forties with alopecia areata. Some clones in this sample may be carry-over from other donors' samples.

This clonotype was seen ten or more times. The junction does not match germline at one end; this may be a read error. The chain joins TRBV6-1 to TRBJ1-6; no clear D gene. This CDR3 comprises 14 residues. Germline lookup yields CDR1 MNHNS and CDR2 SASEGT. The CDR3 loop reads CASSGRYDNSPLHF. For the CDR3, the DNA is TGTGCCAGCAGTGGTCGTTACGATAACTCACCCCTCCACTTT.

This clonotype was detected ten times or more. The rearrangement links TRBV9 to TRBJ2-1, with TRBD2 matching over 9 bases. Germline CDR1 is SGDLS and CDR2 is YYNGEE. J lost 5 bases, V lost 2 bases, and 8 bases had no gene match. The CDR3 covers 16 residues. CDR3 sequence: CASSVGTSGFHNEQFF. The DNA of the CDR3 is TGTGCCAGCAGCGTGGGTACTAGCGGGTTCCACAATGAGCAGTTCTTC.

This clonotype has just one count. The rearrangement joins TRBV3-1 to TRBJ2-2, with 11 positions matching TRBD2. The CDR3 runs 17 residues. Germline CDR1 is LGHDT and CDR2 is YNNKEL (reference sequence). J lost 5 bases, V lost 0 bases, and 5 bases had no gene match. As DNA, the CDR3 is TGTGCCAGCAGCCAAGAACTAGCGGGGGCGAGGACCGGGGAGCTGTTTTTT. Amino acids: CASSQELAGARTGELFF. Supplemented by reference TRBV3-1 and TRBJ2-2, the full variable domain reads DTAVSQTPKYLVTQMGNDKSIKCEQNLGHDTMYWYKQDSKKFLKIMFSYNNKELIINETVPNRFSPKSPDKAHLNLHINSLELGDSAVYFCASSQELAGARTGELFFGEGSRLTVL.

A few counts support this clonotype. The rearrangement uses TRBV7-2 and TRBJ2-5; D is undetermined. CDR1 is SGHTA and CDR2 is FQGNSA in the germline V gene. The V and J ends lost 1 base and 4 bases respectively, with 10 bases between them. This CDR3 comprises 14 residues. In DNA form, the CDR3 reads TGTGCCAGCAGCTTAGTGGGGTGGGGAGAGACCCAGTACTTC. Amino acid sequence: CASSLVGWGETQYF.

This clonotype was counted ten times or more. The CDR3 region is CASSLGGGAWADTQYF. In DNA, the CDR3 is TGTGCCAGCAGCTTAGGAGGGGGGGCCTGGGCAGATACGCAGTATTTT. V gene TRBV7-6 combines with J gene TRBJ2-3; D possibly corresponds to TRBD2 (7 bases). The CDR3 sequence is 16 residues long. CDR1 SGHVS and CDR2 FNYEAQ come from the germline V gene. V was cut by 1 base and J by 4 bases, with 15 bases left in between.

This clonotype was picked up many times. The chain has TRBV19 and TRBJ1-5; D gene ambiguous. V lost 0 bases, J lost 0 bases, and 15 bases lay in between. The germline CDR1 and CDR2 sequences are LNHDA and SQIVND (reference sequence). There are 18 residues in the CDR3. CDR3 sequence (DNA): TGTGCCAGTAGTATAGACAGCCTCTCGCCCGCTAGCAATCAGCCCCAGCATTTT. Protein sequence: CASSIDSLSPASNQPQHF.

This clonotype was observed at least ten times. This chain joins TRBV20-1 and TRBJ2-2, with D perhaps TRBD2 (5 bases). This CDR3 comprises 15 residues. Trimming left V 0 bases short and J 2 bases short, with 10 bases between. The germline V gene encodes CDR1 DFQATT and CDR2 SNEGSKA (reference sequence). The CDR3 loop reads CSARENGVNTGELFF. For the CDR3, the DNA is TGCAGTGCTAGAGAAAACGGGGTAAACACCGGGGAGCTGTTTTTT.

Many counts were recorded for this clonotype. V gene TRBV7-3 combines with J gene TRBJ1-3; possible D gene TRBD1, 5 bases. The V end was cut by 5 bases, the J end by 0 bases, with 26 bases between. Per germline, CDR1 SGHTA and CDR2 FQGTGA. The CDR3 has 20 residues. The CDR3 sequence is CASSPPGPLRLGYSGNTIYF. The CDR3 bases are TGTGCCAGCAGCCCGCCAGGGCCACTCCGTTTGGGATACTCTGGAAACACCATATATTTT.

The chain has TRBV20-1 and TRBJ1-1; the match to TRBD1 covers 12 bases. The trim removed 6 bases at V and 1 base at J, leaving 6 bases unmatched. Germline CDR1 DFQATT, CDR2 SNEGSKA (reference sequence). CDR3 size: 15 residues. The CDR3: CSATGTGGWNTEAFF. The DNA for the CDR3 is TGCAGTGCCACAGGGACAGGGGGCTGGAACACTGAAGCTTTCTTT.

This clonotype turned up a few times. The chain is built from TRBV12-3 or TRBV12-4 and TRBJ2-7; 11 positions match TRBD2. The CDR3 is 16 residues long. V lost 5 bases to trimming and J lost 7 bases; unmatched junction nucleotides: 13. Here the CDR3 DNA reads TGTGCCAGCAGTCCTCCGGGACTAGCGGCCTTGGGGGAGCAGTACTTC. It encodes CASSPPGLAALGEQYF.

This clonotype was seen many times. The CDR3 loop is CASSLEQGARGANVLTF. The CDR3 DNA is TGTGCCAGCAGCCTCGAACAGGGGGCGCGCGGGGCCAACGTCCTGACTTTC. The rearrangement links TRBV7-3 to TRBJ2-6; the match to TRBD1 covers 9 bases. Germline CDR1 is SGHTA and CDR2 is FQGTGA. This CDR3 has 17 residues. The J segment lost 4 bases and the V segment lost 5 bases, leaving 9 bases of the junction unmatched.